What follows are 31 T cell receptor beta chains derived from one specimen sequenced in a study of T cell repertoires in cytomegalovirus infection. TCRdb itself ran the reads through MiXCR, one entry per CDR3 protein. The repertoire holds some 920,000 distinct CDR3 sequences, with approximately 30% as singletons. These TCRs' antigens remain unknown. Here the sequenced sample was cultured CD8+ T cells from PBMCs, taken from culture after CMV antigen stimulation. These receptors were obtained from a human donor in good health (CMV status not recorded). Some clones in this sample may be carry-over from other donors' samples.

The rearrangement links TRBV10-3 to TRBJ1-4, with D possibly being TRBD1 (5 bases). CDR3 length: 12 residues. V shed 6 bases and J shed 12 bases, with 14 bases lying between them. Germline V gene data show CDR1 as ENHRY and CDR2 as SYGVKD. The DNA for the CDR3 is TGTGCCATCAGCCCCGACGGAGGGGAACTGTTTTTT. Translating it yields CAISPDGGELFF.

This clonotype was counted a few times. The genes are TRBV27 and TRBJ2-7; 8 nucleotides match TRBD1. V lost 6 bases and J lost 6; bases outside the gene matches: 7. This CDR3 is built from 13 residues. Germline CDR1 MNHEY, CDR2 SMNVEV (reference sequence). CDR3 in amino acids: CASSPGQVREQYF. The CDR3 region has the DNA TGTGCCAGCAGCCCGGGACAGGTCCGCGAGCAGTACTTC.

The chain combines TRBV24-1 with TRBJ2-1; possible D gene TRBD1, 6 bases. CDR3 length: 13 amino acids. V lost 0 bases and J lost 10, with 9 bases in between. CDR1 is KGHDR, CDR2 SFDVKD, per germline. CDR3 DNA sequence: TGTGCCACCAGTGATTTGTGGCAGGGGGAGCAGTTCTTC. It is translated as CATSDLWQGEQFF.

This clonotype was seen only a few times. The chain combines TRBV5-4 with TRBJ1-1; D is perhaps TRBD1 (6 bases). CDR3 size: 16 residues. The ends were cut back, 3 bases at V and 4 bases at J, with 19 bases in the middle. Germline loops: CDR1 SGHNT, CDR2 YYREEE (reference sequence). CDR3 amino acids: CASSWGGGGPGTEAFF. The CDR3 DNA follows: TGTGCCAGCAGCTGGGGAGGAGGGGGGCCGGGCACTGAAGCTTTCTTT. Looking up the rest from reference TRBV5-4 and TRBJ1-1 gives the full variable domain: ETGVTQSPTHLIKTRGQQVTLRCSSQSGHNTVSWYQQALGQGPQFIFQYYREEENGRGNFPPRFSGLQFPNYSSELNVNALELDDSALYLCASSWGGGGPGTEAFFGQGTRLTVV.

V gene TRBV4-1 combines with J gene TRBJ2-7; D uncertain. Germline CDR1 is MGHRA and CDR2 is YSYEKL. The V and J ends lost 4 bases and 3 bases respectively, with 13 bases between them. This CDR3 is built from 14 residues. The CDR3 spells CASSLRLADYEQYF. As DNA, the CDR3 is TGCGCCAGCAGCCTGCGTTTGGCGGACTACGAGCAGTACTTC.

As to this clonotype: A single base separates this from a much larger clone, so it may be a read error. The chain carries TRBV7-8 and TRBJ1-5; TRBD1 might be the D (5 bases). This CDR3 has 15 residues. The germline V gene has CDR1 SGHVS and CDR2 FQNEAQ. The DNA of the CDR3 is TGTGTCAGCAGCTTACTACAGGACCTTAATCAGCCCCAGCATTTT. It encodes CVSSLLQDLNQPQHF.

This clonotype was found many times. The chain carries TRBV7-2 and TRBJ2-7; D gene uncertain. This CDR3 has 12 residues. Per the germline V gene, CDR1 is SGHTA and CDR2 is FQGNSA. V was shortened by 6 bases and J by 4 bases, with 10 bases between the two germline ends. CDR3 nucleotides: TGTGCCAGCAGTCCAGACGGATACGAGCAGTACGTC. This gives the protein CASSPDGYEQYV.

This clonotype has only a few counts. The chain recombines TRBV10-3 with TRBJ2-5; D gene ambiguous. Germline V gene data show CDR1 as ENHRY and CDR2 as SYGVKD. V lost 8 bases and J lost 2, with 12 bases in between. The CDR3 is 13 residues long. CDR3 sequence: CAIAEEGQETQYF. In DNA form, the CDR3 reads TGTGCCATCGCCGAGGAAGGACAAGAGACCCAGTACTTC.

This clonotype was observed many times. V is TRBV12-3 or TRBV12-4 and J is TRBJ2-1, with D tentatively TRBD1 or TRBD2 (6 bases each). Deletions cut 6 bases from V and 1 base from J, with 31 bases between. The CDR3 is made up of 21 amino acids. CDR3 amino acids: CASSHPPGPIIKGGSYNEQFF. Written as DNA, the CDR3 is TGTGCCAGCAGCCATCCCCCGGGGCCTATTATTAAAGGGGGGTCCTACAATGAGCAGTTCTTC.

CDR3 amino acids: CASSLSFLNGYTF. CDR3 DNA: TGTGCCAGCAGTTTATCTTTCCTAAATGGCTACACCTTC. V and J are TRBV27 and TRBJ1-2; D is undetermined. V lost 0 bases to trimming and J lost 6 bases, with 8 bases between them. In germline, CDR1 is MNHEY, CDR2 SMNVEV (reference sequence). This CDR3 is built from 13 residues.

The chain employs TRBV2 and TRBJ2-7, with a possible D match to TRBD2 (7 bases). V dropped 8 bases and J dropped 5 bases, with 13 bases sitting between them. The CDR3 totals 12 residues. Germline assignment: CDR1 SNHLY and CDR2 FYNNEI. The chain's CDR3 is CASLAGADEQYF. CDR3 DNA: TGTGCCAGCCTCGCGGGGGCCGACGAGCAGTACTTC.

Points on this clonotype: Possible read error: a much larger clone is one base away. CDR3 loop: CASSPTPDQREKRFF. As DNA, the CDR3 is TGTGCCAGCAGCCCAACCCCGGACCAAAGGGAAAAACGGTTTTTT. The V call is TRBV7-2, the J call TRBJ1-4; no firm D call. CDR1 and CDR2 (germline): SGHTA, FQGNSA. The CDR3 has 15 amino acids.

This clonotype came up a few times. V usage is TRBV4-1 and J usage is TRBJ2-2; D uncertain. The CDR3 spans 13 residues. V was shortened by 1 base and J by 7 bases, with 7 bases between the two germline ends. CDR1 MGHRA and CDR2 YSYEKL come from the germline V gene. In DNA form, the CDR3 reads TGCGCCAGCAGCCAAGTAATAGTCGGGGAGCTGTTTTTT. Residues: CASSQVIVGELFF.

Concerning this clonotype: A read error is possible here, since a much larger clone lies one base away. The genes are TRBV7-9 and TRBJ1-1; 7 bases are shared with TRBD1. The J segment lost 10 bases and the V segment lost 1 base, leaving 6 bases of the junction unmatched. Germline CDR1 SEHNR, CDR2 FQNEAQ (reference sequence). The CDR3 has 13 amino acids. The CDR3 loop is CASSLGQGRRAFF. The DNA for the CDR3 is TGTGCCAGCAGCTTAGGACAGGGAAGGAGAGCTTTCTTT.

On this clonotype itself: One end of the junction varies from germline; a read error may be responsible. The genes are TRBV5-4 and TRBJ2-2; D tentatively fits TRBD1 or TRBD2 (7 bases each). This CDR3 comprises 15 residues. CDR1 and CDR2 from the germline V gene are SGHNT and YYREEE (reference sequence). DNA for the CDR3: TGTGTCAGCAGGGAGGGACAGAGGAACACCGGGGAGCTGTTTTTT. Amino acids: CVSREGQRNTGELFF.

As regards this clonotype: With a much larger clone just one base away, this may be a read error. V and J are TRBV5-1 and TRBJ1-1; the D gene is possibly TRBD1 (6 bases). The CDR3 has 14 residues. The V gene's germline CDR1 is SGHRS and CDR2 YFSETQ. Trimming shortened V by 0 bases and J by 7 bases, and 13 bases separated the two germline ends. The CDR3 nucleotides read TGCGCCAGCAGCTTGGATAGGACAGTCTTTGAAGCTTTCTTT. Encoded protein: CASSLDRTVFEAFF.

The chain uses TRBV4-3 and TRBJ2-1; 7 bases agree with TRBD2. With 3 bases clipped from V and 4 bases from J, the junction kept 9 bases outside the gene matches. Germline loops: CDR1 LGHNA, CDR2 YSLEER. The CDR3 spans 16 residues. The CDR3 DNA reads as TGCGCCAGCAGCCAGGCTCCTGGGACTAAGTACAATGAGCAGTTCTTC. Its protein product is CASSQAPGTKYNEQFF.

This clonotype was seen at least ten times. The rearrangement uses TRBV6-1 and TRBJ1-6; no definite D call. The V end was cut by 7 bases, the J end by 0 bases, with 16 bases between. The CDR3 length is 17 residues. CDR1 and CDR2 (germline): MNHNS, SASEGT. CDR3 residues: CASTFGGSYSYNSPLHF. As DNA, the CDR3 is TGTGCCAGCACATTTGGAGGATCTTACTCCTATAATTCACCCCTCCACTTT.

This clonotype was observed many times. The rearrangement uses TRBV28 and TRBJ2-3; 8 bases are a match to TRBD1. V gave up 3 bases and J gave up 2 bases; unmatched junction bases: 1. The V gene's germline CDR1 is MDHEN and CDR2 SYDVKM. This CDR3 is 14 amino acids long. The CDR3 DNA follows: TGTGCCAGCAGTTTGGGACAGGTCACAGATACGCAGTATTTT. This encodes CASSLGQVTDTQYF.

The chain uses TRBV29-1 and TRBJ1-2; tentative D call: TRBD1 (6 bases). V was pared by 6 bases and J by 1 base, with 24 bases between. CDR3 size: 17 residues. The germline V gene has CDR1 SQVTM and CDR2 ANQGSEA. This CDR3 reads CSVAENGRGLLNYGYTF. The CDR3 region has the DNA TGCAGCGTCGCTGAAAATGGCAGGGGCCTACTTAACTATGGCTACACCTTC. The full variable domain, its missing parts supplied by reference TRBV29-1 and TRBJ1-2, is SAVISQKPSRDICQRGTSLTIQCQVDSQVTMMFWYRQQPGQSLTLIATANQGSEATYESGFVIDKFPISRPNLTFSTLTVSNMSPEDSSIYLCSVAENGRGLLNYGYTFGSGTRLTVV.

The V gene is TRBV2, the J gene TRBJ2-7, with D possibly matching TRBD2 (6 bases). This CDR3 has 14 amino acids. Trimming shortened V by 10 bases and J by 0 bases, and 16 bases separated the two germline ends. Germline V lookup: CDR1 SNHLY, CDR2 FYNNEI. Here the CDR3 DNA reads TGTGCCATCTCCTCAGGGAGGAGCTCCTACGAGCAGTACGTC. The encoded protein is CAISSGRSSYEQYV.

This clonotype was observed once. The V call is TRBV20-1, the J call TRBJ2-7, with D perhaps matching TRBD2 (5 bases). Looked up from germline, CDR1 is DFQATT and CDR2 is SNEGSKA (reference sequence). The CDR3 sequence is 14 residues long. CDR3 in amino acids: CSARGKLDFYEQYV. The CDR3 DNA follows: TGCAGTGCGAGAGGGAAACTTGACTTCTACGAGCAGTACGTC.

The rearrangement joins TRBV12-3 or TRBV12-4 to TRBJ2-5; 9 bases are shared with TRBD1. The junction had 6 bases not matched to a gene; V was cut back by 5 bases and J by 2 bases. The CDR3 sequence is 15 residues long. The DNA of the CDR3 is TGTGCCAGCAGTCACAGGGGGCGCTGGCAAGAGACCCAGTACTTC. It is translated as CASSHRGRWQETQYF.

This clonotype is a singleton in its sample. The chain joins TRBV5-1 to TRBJ2-5; 7 positions agree with TRBD1. Germline V gene lookup returns CDR1 SGHRS and CDR2 YFSETQ. This CDR3 spans 15 amino acids. J gave up 2 bases and V 7 bases, and 11 bases lay outside the gene matches. CDR3 DNA: TGCGCCAGCGGTTCGCTGCCGGGACAGCAAGAGACCCAGTACTTC. It specifies CASGSLPGQQETQYF.

This clonotype was observed a handful of times. The gene calls are TRBV28 and TRBJ2-3; TRBD1 is a possible D gene (6 bases). There are 17 residues in the CDR3. Trimming shortened V by 10 bases and J by 2 bases, and 25 bases separated the two germline ends. Per the germline V gene, CDR1 is MDHEN and CDR2 is SYDVKM. The CDR3: CATTPLLDRTPTDTQYF. DNA for the CDR3: TGTGCCACCACCCCCCTCTTAGACAGGACCCCCACAGATACGCAGTATTTT.

As concerns this clonotype: One base away lies a much larger clone, so this may be a sequencing read error. CDR3 coding DNA: TGTGCCAGCAGCCCGCGACTAGTGGGGCGATGGGAGCAGTACTTC. Protein: CASSPRLVGRWEQYF. The chain carries TRBV7-4 and TRBJ2-7; D is possibly TRBD2 (6 bases). Trimming took 5 bases from V and 7 from J, leaving 21 bases between them. Germline lookup yields CDR1 SGHVT and CDR2 SQSDAQ. The CDR3 has 15 amino acids.

This clonotype was seen a few times. The chain recombines TRBV13 with TRBJ2-3; 7 bases align to TRBD1. Trimming at V came to 4 bases and at J to 5 bases, leaving 12 bases not matched to a gene. The CDR3 runs 16 residues. CDR1 PRHDT and CDR2 FYEKMQ come from the germline V gene (reference sequence). The CDR3 protein is CASSSQYRDSGDTQYF. The CDR3 nucleotides read TGTGCCAGCAGCTCCCAATACCGGGACAGTGGAGATACGCAGTATTTT.

In DNA, the CDR3 is TGTGCCAGCAGCTTAACGTTAGCGGGGGGCCGCTATGAGCAGTTCTTC. It specifies CASSLTLAGGRYEQFF. The J gene is TRBJ2-1, the V gene TRBV7-9; 10 bases fit TRBD2. The junction had 9 bases not matched to a gene; V was cut back by 2 bases and J by 8 bases. The CDR3 sequence is 16 residues long. Germline CDR1 is SEHNR and CDR2 is FQNEAQ (reference sequence).

This clonotype occurred a few times. The chain is built from TRBV6-6 and TRBJ2-1; D gene unclear. This CDR3 is 11 amino acids long. The germline CDR1 and CDR2 sequences are MNHNY and SVGAGI (reference sequence). The ends were cut back, 7 bases at V and 4 bases at J, with 5 bases in the middle. This CDR3 reads CASMGYNEQFF. The CDR3 nucleotides are TGTGCCAGCATGGGGTACAATGAGCAGTTCTTC.

This chain links TRBV6-6 with TRBJ1-2; D might be TRBD1 (5 bases). V lost 7 bases to trimming and J lost 4 bases, with 13 bases between them. Germline V lookup: CDR1 MNHNY, CDR2 SVGAGI (reference sequence). The CDR3 sequence is 13 residues long. CDR3 nucleotide sequence: TGTGCCAGCATTGTGCGGCAGGGCTATGGCTACACCTTC. Its translation: CASIVRQGYGYTF.

The chain is built from TRBV5-1 and TRBJ2-1; 9 bases are shared with TRBD2. CDR1 and CDR2 from the germline V gene are SGHRS and YFSETQ. With V trimmed by 5 bases and J by 5 bases, 5 bases remained unmatched. The CDR3 extends over 14 amino acids. The CDR3 region has the DNA TGCGCCAGCAGGCCGGGACTAGCAAACAATGAGCAGTTCTTC. Translation: CASRPGLANNEQFF.